In this sample, the clone carrying this T cell receptor beta chain turned up many times. This record comes from a study of Graves' ophthalmopathy and Graves' hyperthyroidism. Study-level information: Calling hyperthyroidism stable required that no ophthalmopathy show up within 18 months of follow-up.

Patients with other autoimmune diseases, uncontrolled infections, pregnancy or lactation were excluded. RNA transcripts served as template for amplifying TCR beta CDR3 sequences. The first-round RT-PCR employed HTBI primers together with the Qiagen OneStep RT-PCR kit. A multiplex PCR was then performed as the second round. TCRdb reprocessed the multiplex PCR reads with MiXCR, giving one entry per CDR3 protein. Among more than 1,000,000 distinct CDR3 sequences listed, 35% to 40% were seen once. This clonotype was obtained from an adult man with Graves' hyperthyroidism. Sequencing input: peripheral blood or thyroid tissue (not recorded which).

The CDR3 coding sequence is TGTGCCACCAGTGTTCCGGGCCAGGGAGGCGGCTACACCTTC. Its protein product is CATSVPGQGGGYTF. The chain joins TRBV24-1 to TRBJ1-2, with a weak D call TRBD1 (5 bases). The V gene's germline CDR1 is KGHDR and CDR2 SFDVKD. The CDR3 has 14 residues. The V end lost 5 bases, the J end lost 8 bases, and 17 bases lay between the germline ends.